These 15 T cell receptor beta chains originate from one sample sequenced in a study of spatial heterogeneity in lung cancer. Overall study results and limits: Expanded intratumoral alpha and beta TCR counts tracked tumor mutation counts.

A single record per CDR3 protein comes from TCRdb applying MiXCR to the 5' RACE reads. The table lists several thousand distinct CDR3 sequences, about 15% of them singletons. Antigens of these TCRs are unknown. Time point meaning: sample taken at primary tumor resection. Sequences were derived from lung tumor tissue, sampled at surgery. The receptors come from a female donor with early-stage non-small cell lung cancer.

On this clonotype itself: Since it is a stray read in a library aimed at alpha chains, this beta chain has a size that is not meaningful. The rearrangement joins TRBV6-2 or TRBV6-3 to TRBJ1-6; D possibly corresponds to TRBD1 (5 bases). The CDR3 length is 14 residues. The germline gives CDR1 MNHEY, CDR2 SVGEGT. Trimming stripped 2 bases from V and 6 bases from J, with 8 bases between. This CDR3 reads CASSYRDRNSPLHF. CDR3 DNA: TGTGCCAGCAGTTACCGGGACCGTAATTCACCCCTCCACTTT.

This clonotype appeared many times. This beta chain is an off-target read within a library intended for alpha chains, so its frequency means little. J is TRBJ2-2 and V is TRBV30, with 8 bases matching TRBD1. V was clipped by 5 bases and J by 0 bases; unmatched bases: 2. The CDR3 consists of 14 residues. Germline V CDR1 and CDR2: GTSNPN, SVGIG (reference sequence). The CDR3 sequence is CAWLDRANTGELFF. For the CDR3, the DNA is TGTGCCTGGTTGGACAGGGCGAACACCGGGGAGCTGTTTTTT.

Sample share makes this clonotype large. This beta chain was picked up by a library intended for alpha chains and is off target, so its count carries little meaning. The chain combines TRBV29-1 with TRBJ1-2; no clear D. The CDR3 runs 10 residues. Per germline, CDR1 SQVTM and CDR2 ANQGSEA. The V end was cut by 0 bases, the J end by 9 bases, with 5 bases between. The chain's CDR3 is CSVEDGRYTF. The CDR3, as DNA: TGCAGCGTTGAAGATGGTCGCTACACCTTC.

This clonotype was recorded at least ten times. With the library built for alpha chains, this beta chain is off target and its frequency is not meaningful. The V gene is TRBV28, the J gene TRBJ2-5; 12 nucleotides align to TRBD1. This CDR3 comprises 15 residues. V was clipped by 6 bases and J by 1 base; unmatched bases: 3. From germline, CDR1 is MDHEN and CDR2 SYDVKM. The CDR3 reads CASRGDRGPQETQYF. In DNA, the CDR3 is TGTGCCAGCAGGGGGGACAGGGGGCCCCAAGAGACCCAGTACTTC.

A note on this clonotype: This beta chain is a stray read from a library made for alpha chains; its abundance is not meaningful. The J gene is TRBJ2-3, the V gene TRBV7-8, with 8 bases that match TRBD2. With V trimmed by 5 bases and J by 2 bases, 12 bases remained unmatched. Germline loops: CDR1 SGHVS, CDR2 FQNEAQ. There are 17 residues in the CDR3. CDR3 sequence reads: CASSPQELADYTDTQYF. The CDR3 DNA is TGTGCCAGCAGCCCCCAGGAACTAGCGGACTACACAGATACGCAGTATTTT.

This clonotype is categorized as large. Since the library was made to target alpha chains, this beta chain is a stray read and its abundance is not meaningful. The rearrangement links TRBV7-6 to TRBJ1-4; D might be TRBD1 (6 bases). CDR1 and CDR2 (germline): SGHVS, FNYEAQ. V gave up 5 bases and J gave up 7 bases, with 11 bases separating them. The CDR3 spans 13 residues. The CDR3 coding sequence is TGTGCCAGCAGCCCTCCAGGGGTTGAAAAACTGTTTTTT. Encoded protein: CASSPPGVEKLFF.

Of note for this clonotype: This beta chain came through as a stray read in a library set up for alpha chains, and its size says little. CDR3 protein: CSVGGHTNTGELFF. The CDR3 nucleotides are TGCAGCGTTGGGGGACATACGAACACCGGGGAGCTGTTTTTT. The chain employs TRBV29-1 and TRBJ2-2; D is perhaps TRBD1 (6 bases). Looked up from germline, CDR1 is SQVTM and CDR2 is ANQGSEA. The CDR3 has 14 residues. Trimming pared 4 bases from V and 0 bases from J, leaving 9 bases between.

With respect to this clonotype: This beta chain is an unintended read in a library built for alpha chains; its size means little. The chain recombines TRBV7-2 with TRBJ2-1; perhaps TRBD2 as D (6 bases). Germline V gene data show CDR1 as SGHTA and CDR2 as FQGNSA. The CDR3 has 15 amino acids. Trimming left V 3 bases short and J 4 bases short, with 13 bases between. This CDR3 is CASSFGWGDYNEQFF. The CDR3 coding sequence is TGTGCCAGCAGCTTCGGATGGGGGGATTACAATGAGCAGTTCTTC. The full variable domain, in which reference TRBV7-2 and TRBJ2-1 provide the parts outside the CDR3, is GAGVSQSPSNKVTEKGKDVELRCDPISGHTALYWYRQSLGQGLEFLIYFQGNSAPDKSGLPSDRFSAERTGGSVSTLTIQRTQQEDSAVYLCASSFGWGDYNEQFFGPGTRLTVL.

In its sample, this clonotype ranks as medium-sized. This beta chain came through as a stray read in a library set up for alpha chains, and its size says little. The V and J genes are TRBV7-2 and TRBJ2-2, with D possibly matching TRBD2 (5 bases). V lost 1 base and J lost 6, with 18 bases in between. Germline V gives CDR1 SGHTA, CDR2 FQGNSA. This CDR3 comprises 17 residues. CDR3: CASSLGLTPDLAGELFF. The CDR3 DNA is TGTGCCAGCAGCTTAGGACTAACACCCGATCTAGCCGGGGAGCTGTTTTTT.

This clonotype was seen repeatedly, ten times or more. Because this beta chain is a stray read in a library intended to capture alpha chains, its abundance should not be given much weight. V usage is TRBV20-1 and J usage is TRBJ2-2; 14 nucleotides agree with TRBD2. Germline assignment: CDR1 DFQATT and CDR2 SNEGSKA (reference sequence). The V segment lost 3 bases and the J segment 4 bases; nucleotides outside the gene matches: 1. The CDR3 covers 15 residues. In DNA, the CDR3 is TGCAGTGCTAGGACTAGCGGGGGGGGCACCGGGGAGCTGTTTTTT. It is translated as CSARTSGGGTGELFF.

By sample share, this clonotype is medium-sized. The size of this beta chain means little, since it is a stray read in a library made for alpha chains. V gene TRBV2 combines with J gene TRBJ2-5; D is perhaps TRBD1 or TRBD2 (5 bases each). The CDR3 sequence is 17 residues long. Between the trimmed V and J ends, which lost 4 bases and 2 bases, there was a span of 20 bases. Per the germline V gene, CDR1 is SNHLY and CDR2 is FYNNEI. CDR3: CASSVWGSKIVQETQYF. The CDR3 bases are TGTGCCAGCAGTGTCTGGGGGTCCAAAATAGTACAAGAGACCCAGTACTTC.

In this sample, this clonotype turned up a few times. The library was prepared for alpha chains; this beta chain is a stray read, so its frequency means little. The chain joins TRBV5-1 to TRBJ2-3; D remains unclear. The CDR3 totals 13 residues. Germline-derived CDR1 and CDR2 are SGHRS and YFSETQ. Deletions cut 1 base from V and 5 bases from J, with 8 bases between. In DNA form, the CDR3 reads TGCGCCAGCAGCTTGCTCACGGAAGATACGCAGTATTTT. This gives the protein CASSLLTEDTQYF.

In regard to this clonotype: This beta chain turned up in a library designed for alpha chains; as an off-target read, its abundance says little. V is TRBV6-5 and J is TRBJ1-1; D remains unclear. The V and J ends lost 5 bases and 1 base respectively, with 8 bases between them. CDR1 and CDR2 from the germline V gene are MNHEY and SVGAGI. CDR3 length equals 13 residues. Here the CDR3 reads CASSPTTNTEAFF. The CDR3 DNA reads TGTGCCAGCAGTCCTACAACGAACACTGAAGCTTTCTTT.

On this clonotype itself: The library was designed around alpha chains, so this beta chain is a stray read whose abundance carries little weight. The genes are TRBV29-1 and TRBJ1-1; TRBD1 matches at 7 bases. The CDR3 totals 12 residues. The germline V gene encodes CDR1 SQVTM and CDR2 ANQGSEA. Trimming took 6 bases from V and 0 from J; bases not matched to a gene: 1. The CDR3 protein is CSVGQLNTEAFF. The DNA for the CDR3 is TGCAGCGTGGGACAGCTGAACACTGAAGCTTTCTTT. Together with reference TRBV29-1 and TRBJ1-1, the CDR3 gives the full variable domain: SAVISQKPSRDICQRGTSLTIQCQVDSQVTMMFWYRQQPGQSLTLIATANQGSEATYESGFVIDKFPISRPNLTFSTLTVSNMSPEDSSIYLCSVGQLNTEAFFGQGTRLTVV.

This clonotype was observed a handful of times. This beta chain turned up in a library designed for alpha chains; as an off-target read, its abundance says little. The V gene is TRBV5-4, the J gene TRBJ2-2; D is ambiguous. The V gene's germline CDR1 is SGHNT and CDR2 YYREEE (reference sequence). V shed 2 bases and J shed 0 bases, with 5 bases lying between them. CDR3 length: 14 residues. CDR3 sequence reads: CASSLRPNTGELFF. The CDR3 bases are TGTGCCAGCAGCTTACGCCCGAACACCGGGGAGCTGTTTTTT.